The TCR beta chain described here comes from a study of blood T cells in healthy people across ages. About the study: In model experiments, template switching was able to capture about one barcoded beta molecule for every two T cells that were present.

This clonotype was observed a few times. Its antigen is unknown. It was with a sample-barcoded 5' primer and a J-beta primer mix that a second PCR of roughly 7 to 12 cycles was run. Via MiXCR, TCRdb re-called the 5' RACE reads, giving one row per CDR3 protein. The data show approximately 800,000 distinct CDR3 sequences, roughly 50% seen once. Study-level points and caveats: In older individuals, TCR beta diversity per million T cells was lower, falling roughly linearly with age. PBMCs went unsorted, and a conclusive naive versus antigen-experienced comparison was therefore prevented. Long-lived and aged donors differed, with more naive CD4+ cells and higher diversity in the long-lived.

V was clipped by 3 bases and J by 8 bases; unmatched bases: 3. The V gene's germline CDR1 is DFQATT and CDR2 SNEGSKA (reference sequence). The CDR3 covers 13 residues. The sequence derives from a man older than 75 in good health. Sequenced sample: blood. V usage is TRBV20-1 and J usage is TRBJ2-4; 11 bases fit TRBD1. Written as DNA, the CDR3 is TGCAGTGCTAGGGACAGGGGGCTGGACATTCAGTACTTC. Protein sequence: CSARDRGLDIQYF.